This T cell receptor (beta chain) was sequenced during a study of T-cell reconstitution after alpha-beta-depleted transplantation in children. Findings and caveats of the study: One year post-transplant, T-cell counts and diversity were largely derived from T cells produced anew. The origin of alpha-beta T cells about two months after transplant was reportedly several hundred expanded graft clones.

Using unique molecular identifiers, the investigators prepared the TCRbeta library. TCRdb ran MiXCR on the PCR reads and lists one entry per CDR3 protein. The repertoire has roughly 150,000 distinct CDR3 sequences, around 10% of them found once; the top ten carry roughly 13%. This clonotype was counted at least ten times. Its target is not known. The CDR3 is made up of 18 amino acids. The TCR sequence derives from a boy younger than 10 with acute myeloid leukemia, due to receive a stem cell transplant. The chain uses TRBV3-2 and TRBJ2-1; the table's TRBD2 call for D was not verified on the DNA. TRBV3-2 is shown as a pseudogene. The material was PBMCs, obtained before TCRalphabeta/CD19-depleted stem cell transplant. The CDR3 spells CASSWGLAGASSYNEQFF. In DNA, the CDR3 is TGTGCCAGCAGTTGGGGGCTAGCGGGGGCGAGCTCCTACAATGAGCAGTTCTTC.